This T cell receptor (beta chain) was sequenced in a study of CD8+ T cells in alopecia areata. As the sequencing template, cDNA was produced by extracting RNA and reverse transcribing it. This table comes from immunoSEQ multiplex PCR, and its TCRdb copy is limited to in-frame clones, with some not included. The sample lists some 150,000 clones, about 53% occurring once. The CDR3 runs to 15 residues. V was trimmed by 5 bases and J by 9 bases, leaving 20 bases between them. The germline V gene encodes CDR1 LNHDA and CDR2 SQIVND (reference sequence). From alopecia areata patients, lesional scalp punch biopsies and peripheral blood were collected.

The chain couples TRBV19 to TRBJ1-5, with a tentative D call TRBD1 (5 bases). The sequence derives from a human donor with alopecia areata. The sequenced sample was CD8+ T cells sorted from blood, obtained at week 0. CDR3 nucleotide sequence: TGTGCCAGTAGTTCGCCGGACATCGGACAACGGCCCCAGCATTTT. Translating gives CASSSPDIGQRPQHF.